These 18 T cell receptor beta chains came from one sample sequenced in a study of blood T cell repertoires in COVID-19. The protocol was immunoSEQ multiplex PCR, while the TCRdb copy is restricted to in-frame clones and leaves out a portion. The sample includes about 360,000 clones, around nine tenths of them seen just once. The material sequenced was peripheral blood. The receptor set was obtained from a human donor in a cohort sampled during active COVID-19.

The V and J genes are TRBV7-9 and TRBJ1-2, with no clear D. Trimming took 9 bases from V and 3 from J, leaving 5 bases between them. This CDR3 is built from 10 residues. Germline V gene data show CDR1 as SEHNR and CDR2 as FQNEAQ (reference sequence). CDR3 in amino acids: CASRDYGYTF. In nucleotides, the CDR3 is TGTGCCAGTAGAGACTATGGCTACACCTTC.

There are a few counts of this clone. The CDR3 loop reads CASSFGLAGGGSTDTQYF. CDR3 DNA: TGTGCCAGCAGCTTTGGACTAGCGGGAGGTGGGAGCACAGATACGCAGTATTTT. The chain combines TRBV5-4 with TRBJ2-3; 14 nucleotides line up with TRBD2. V lost 2 bases and J lost 0; bases outside the gene matches: 5. The CDR3 totals 18 residues. Germline CDR1 SGHNT, CDR2 YYREEE (reference sequence). Combining the CDR3 with reference TRBV5-4 and TRBJ2-3 gives the whole variable domain ETGVTQSPTHLIKTRGQQVTLRCSSQSGHNTVSWYQQALGQGPQFIFQYYREEENGRGNFPPRFSGLQFPNYSSELNVNALELDDSALYLCASSFGLAGGGSTDTQYFGPGTRLTVL.

The chain links TRBV6-1 to TRBJ1-5, with D uncertain. Germline V gene lookup returns CDR1 MNHNS and CDR2 SASEGT. CDR3 size: 13 residues. Trimming took 1 base from V and 6 from J, leaving 7 bases between them. The CDR3 reads CASSEVRGQPQHF. In nucleotides, the CDR3 is TGTGCCAGCAGTGAAGTTCGGGGTCAGCCCCAGCATTTT.

V is TRBV30 and J is TRBJ1-1; TRBD1 might be the D (5 bases). The V gene lost 7 bases and the J gene lost 0 bases, with 9 bases spanning the gap. The CDR3 loop spans 12 amino acids. In germline, CDR1 is GTSNPN, CDR2 SVGIG (reference sequence). CDR3 in amino acids: CASGQMNTEAFF. The CDR3, as DNA: TGTGCCTCCGGACAAATGAACACTGAAGCTTTCTTT.

This chain joins TRBV11-3 and TRBJ2-1; 10 bases line up with TRBD2. The CDR3 covers 16 residues. V trimming: 1 base; J trimming: 6 bases; junction bases outside the gene matches: 6. Germline V gene lookup returns CDR1 SGHNT and CDR2 YENEEA. The CDR3 spells CASSLGTSGETNEQFF. Written as DNA, the CDR3 is TGTGCCAGCAGCTTAGGAACTAGCGGGGAGACCAATGAGCAGTTCTTC.

V usage is TRBV5-1 and J usage is TRBJ2-1; D is possibly TRBD1 (6 bases). CDR3 size: 17 residues. V lost 2 bases and J lost 5, with 20 bases in between. Germline lookup yields CDR1 SGHRS and CDR2 YFSETQ. The CDR3 reads CASSFKPTGNPDNEQFF. The CDR3 nucleotides read TGCGCCAGCAGCTTTAAACCAACAGGGAACCCAGACAATGAGCAGTTCTTC.

This clone was observed a few times. The V call is TRBV9, the J call TRBJ2-2; 8 nucleotides agree with TRBD1. V lost 3 bases and J lost 3; bases outside the gene matches: 10. CDR1 and CDR2 from the germline V gene are SGDLS and YYNGEE. The CDR3 is 17 residues long. Here the CDR3 reads CASSDPGQGRYTGELFF. The CDR3, as DNA: TGTGCCAGCAGCGACCCTGGACAGGGCCGGTACACCGGGGAGCTGTTTTTT.

This sequence joins TRBV11-2 and TRBJ1-1; tentatively, D is TRBD1 (5 bases). This CDR3 contains 13 residues. Germline V gene sequence: CDR1 SGHAT, CDR2 FQNNGV. V dropped 3 bases and J dropped 4 bases, with 9 bases sitting between them. In nucleotides, the CDR3 is TGTGCCAGCAGCTTGCAGGGTGGCACTGAAGCTTTCTTT. Translated: CASSLQGGTEAFF.

This rearrangement joins TRBV6-1 to TRBJ2-7; 11 bases align to TRBD1. The CDR3 totals 15 residues. Trimming took 3 bases from V and 2 from J; bases not matched to a gene: 3. Looked up from germline, CDR1 is MNHNS and CDR2 is SASEGT. The CDR3 region has the DNA TGTGCCAGCAGTGACCGGACAGGGGGCGCCTACGAGCAGTACTTC. This gives the protein CASSDRTGGAYEQYF.

J is TRBJ2-7 and V is TRBV7-6; 9 bases line up with TRBD1. V gave up 3 bases and J gave up 5 bases; unmatched junction bases: 8. Germline V CDR1 and CDR2: SGHVS, FNYEAQ. This CDR3 contains 15 residues. CDR3 sequence: CASSLRWGQGNEQYF. The CDR3 DNA reads as TGTGCCAGCAGCTTGAGGTGGGGACAGGGTAACGAGCAGTACTTC.

The rearrangement joins TRBV7-8 to TRBJ2-1; tentatively, D is TRBD1 (6 bases). The V and J ends lost 1 base and 6 bases respectively, with 16 bases between them. Germline lookup yields CDR1 SGHVS and CDR2 FQNEAQ. The CDR3 sequence is 16 residues long. In DNA, the CDR3 is TGTGCCAGCAGCTTAGGAGGGGGTTGGGCAGCCAATGAGCAGTTCTTC. Translated: CASSLGGGWAANEQFF.

The chain carries TRBV7-9 and TRBJ1-3; D call uncertain. Germline CDR1 and CDR2: SEHNR and FQNEAQ (reference sequence). This CDR3 has 12 residues. The V and J ends lost 2 bases and 4 bases respectively, with 3 bases between them. The DNA for the CDR3 is TGTGCCAGCAGCTTAAGCGGAAACACCATATATTTT. It is translated as CASSLSGNTIYF. Full variable domain (missing parts from reference TRBV7-9 and TRBJ1-3): DTGVSQNPRHKITKRGQNVTFRCDPISEHNRLYWYRQTLGQGPEFLTYFQNEAQLEKSRLLSDRFSAERPKGSFSTLEIQRTEQGDSAMYLCASSLSGNTIYFGEGSWLTVV.

The chain joins TRBV28 to TRBJ1-1, with a possible D match to TRBD1 (5 bases). The CDR3 loop spans 15 amino acids. Germline values: CDR1 MDHEN, CDR2 SYDVKM. V was trimmed by 2 bases and J by 4 bases, leaving 14 bases between them. In nucleotides, the CDR3 is TGTGCCAGCAGTTTACTCCAGGGCTTTGGCACTGAAGCTTTCTTT. This sequence encodes CASSLLQGFGTEAFF. The variable domain in full, completed from reference TRBV28 and TRBJ1-1, reads DVKVTQSSRYLVKRTGEKVFLECVQDMDHENMFWYRQDPGLGLRLIYFSYDVKMKEKGDIPEGYSVSREKKERFSLILESASTNQTSMYLCASSLLQGFGTEAFFGQGTRLTVV.

CDR3 DNA: TGTGCCAGCAGTGACGGACTAGCGGGAAACAATGAGCAGTTCTTC. Amino acid sequence: CASSDGLAGNNEQFF. V and J are TRBV6-4 and TRBJ2-1; 12 nucleotides align to TRBD2. Germline V gene sequence: CDR1 MRHNA, CDR2 SNTAGT. The CDR3 consists of 15 residues. The junction had 1 base not matched to a gene; V was cut back by 2 bases and J by 5 bases.

The chain employs TRBV3-1 (or the pseudogene TRBV3-2) and TRBJ1-2; D is possibly TRBD1 (5 bases). Germline CDR1 LGHDT, CDR2 YNNKEL (reference sequence). This CDR3 has 14 residues. The ends were cut back, 0 bases at V and 8 bases at J, with 13 bases in the middle. The CDR3 DNA reads as TGTGCCAGCAGCCAAGATAAGGGCGGGGGAGGCTACACCTTC. Its protein product is CASSQDKGGGGYTF.

The chain carries TRBV5-1 and TRBJ2-1; a weak D match, TRBD2 (6 bases). Trimming took off 4 bases at V and 9 bases at J, with 20 bases between the two ends. Germline-derived CDR1 and CDR2 are SGHRS and YFSETQ. The CDR3 totals 15 residues. CDR3 sequence: CASSPEVRLVGEQFF. CDR3 coding DNA: TGCGCCAGCAGCCCAGAGGTCCGACTAGTTGGTGAGCAGTTCTTC.

The J gene is TRBJ2-1, the V gene TRBV9; 14 bases fit TRBD2. Germline V CDR1 and CDR2: SGDLS, YYNGEE. There are 15 residues in the CDR3. With V trimmed by 2 bases and J by 8 bases, 3 bases remained unmatched. CDR3 region: CASSVGTSGGDEQFF. CDR3 coding DNA: TGTGCCAGCAGCGTCGGGACTAGCGGGGGTGATGAGCAGTTCTTC. Filled out from reference TRBV9 and TRBJ2-1, the complete variable domain reads DSGVTQTPKHLITATGQRVTLRCSPRSGDLSVYWYQQSLDQGLQFLIQYYNGEERAKGNILERFSAQQFPDLHSELNLSSLELGDSALYFCASSVGTSGGDEQFFGPGTRLTVL.

The J gene is TRBJ1-1, the V gene TRBV7-3, with D maybe TRBD1 (6 bases). From germline, CDR1 is SGHTA and CDR2 FQGTGA. Trimming stripped 1 base from V and 5 bases from J, with 17 bases between. This CDR3 has 16 residues. The CDR3 DNA follows: TGTGCCAGCAGCTTAAAGGTCAGGGGCCCGCAAACTGAAGCTTTCTTT. As protein: CASSLKVRGPQTEAFF.